Listed here are 12 T cell receptor beta chains from one sample, sequenced in a study of blood T cell repertoires in COVID-19. The assay was immunoSEQ multiplex PCR, and TCRdb's table has in-frame clones only and misses some. Of about 140,000 clones listed, roughly 87% are singletons. Sequenced sample: peripheral blood. The receptors derive from a man in his sixties or seventies with acute or convalescent COVID-19.

In its sample, this clone was seen once. The chain joins TRBV29-1 to TRBJ1-5; a possible D gene is TRBD1 (6 bases). CDR3 length: 15 amino acids. V was trimmed by 4 bases and J by 0 bases, leaving 13 bases between them. Germline CDR1 reads SQVTM; CDR2 reads ANQGSEA. This CDR3 reads CSVVISGDSNQPQHF. The CDR3 nucleotides read TGCAGCGTTGTTATATCAGGGGATAGCAATCAGCCCCAGCATTTT. The entire variable domain, with the rest obtained from reference TRBV29-1 and TRBJ1-5, is as follows: SAVISQKPSRDICQRGTSLTIQCQVDSQVTMMFWYRQQPGQSLTLIATANQGSEATYESGFVIDKFPISRPNLTFSTLTVSNMSPEDSSIYLCSVVISGDSNQPQHFGDGTRLSIL.

This rearrangement joins TRBV10-2 to TRBJ2-7, with 8 bases fitting TRBD2. From germline, CDR1 is WSHSY and CDR2 SAAADI. The V segment lost 2 bases and the J segment 0 bases; nucleotides outside the gene matches: 9. This CDR3 comprises 17 residues. The CDR3 protein is CASSERSGKSPSYEQYF. The CDR3 nucleotides are TGCGCCAGCAGTGAGCGTAGCGGGAAAAGTCCCTCCTACGAGCAGTACTTC.

The chain carries TRBV3-1 (or the pseudogene TRBV3-2) and TRBJ1-2; D unclear. V dropped 0 bases and J dropped 7 bases, with 9 bases sitting between them. CDR3 length: 13 residues. Germline V CDR1 and CDR2: LGHDT, YNNKEL (reference sequence). The DNA for the CDR3 is TGTGCCAGCAGCCAAGAGAACTTGCCTGGCTACACCTTC. Protein product: CASSQENLPGYTF.

The chain recombines TRBV6-5 with TRBJ1-5; D is undetermined. Trimming cost V 7 bases and J 3 bases, with 16 bases left between them. Germline loops: CDR1 MNHEY, CDR2 SVGAGI. This CDR3 is 15 amino acids long. The CDR3 reads CASNSGGPLNQPQHF. The CDR3 DNA sequence: TGTGCCAGCAATAGTGGTGGGCCCCTCAATCAGCCCCAGCATTTT.

The V call is TRBV25-1, the J call TRBJ1-1, with D maybe TRBD1 (6 bases). Trimming cost V 4 bases and J 11 bases, with 17 bases left between them. Looked up from germline, CDR1 is MGHDK and CDR2 is SYGVNS. This CDR3 has 13 residues. Written as DNA, the CDR3 is TGTGCCAGCAGTGGGGGCTCTCCAGGGGTGGCTTTCTTT. Its protein is CASSGGSPGVAFF.

The chain has TRBV5-4 and TRBJ1-1, with a possible D match to TRBD1 (5 bases). Trimming took 4 bases from V and 3 from J, leaving 10 bases between them. Germline lookup yields CDR1 SGHNT and CDR2 YYREEE (reference sequence). This CDR3 region has 13 residues. CDR3 DNA sequence: TGTGCCAGCAGCCCGGGAGGGGACACTGAAGCTTTCTTT. Translation: CASSPGGDTEAFF. The full variable domain, rest sourced from reference TRBV5-4 and TRBJ1-1, is ETGVTQSPTHLIKTRGQQVTLRCSSQSGHNTVSWYQQALGQGPQFIFQYYREEENGRGNFPPRFSGLQFPNYSSELNVNALELDDSALYLCASSPGGDTEAFFGQGTRLTVV.

The CDR3, as DNA: TGTGCCAGCAGTCCAACTGTTAGGGGATCAGAGACCCAGTACTTC. It encodes CASSPTVRGSETQYF. The chain links TRBV28 to TRBJ2-5, with a weak D call TRBD1 (5 bases). Between the trimmed V and J ends, which lost 5 bases and 4 bases, there was a span of 17 bases. CDR1 is MDHEN and CDR2 is SYDVKM in the germline V gene. The CDR3 has 15 residues.

This clone was found once. The chain recombines TRBV4-2 with TRBJ2-5; 9 bases are shared with TRBD2. From germline, CDR1 is LGHNA and CDR2 YNFKEQ. The CDR3 contains 16 residues. V was pared by 0 bases and J by 3 bases, with 5 bases of the junction left unmatched. In DNA, the CDR3 is TGTGCCAGCAGCCAAGATAGGGCTAGCGGGGAAGAGACCCAGTACTTC. Protein sequence: CASSQDRASGEETQYF.

V is TRBV19 and J is TRBJ1-1, with 8 bases lining up with TRBD1. This CDR3 contains 15 residues. Germline V CDR1 and CDR2: LNHDA, SQIVND (reference sequence). Germline trimming cut 1 base from V and 5 bases from J; bases unmatched to any gene: 6. The DNA of the CDR3 is TGTGCCAGTAGTATAGGACAGGGGCGACGGACTGAAGCTTTCTTT. Translating it yields CASSIGQGRRTEAFF. Combining the CDR3 with reference TRBV19 and TRBJ1-1 gives the whole variable domain DGGITQSPKYLFRKEGQNVTLSCEQNLNHDAMYWYRQDPGQGLRLIYYSQIVNDFQKGDIAEGYSVSREKKESFPLTVTSAQKNPTAFYLCASSIGQGRRTEAFFGQGTRLTVV.

The J gene is TRBJ2-1, the V gene TRBV27; D call uncertain. Trimming shortened V by 2 bases and J by 0 bases, and 5 bases separated the two germline ends. CDR3 length: 14 residues. The germline gives CDR1 MNHEY, CDR2 SMNVEV (reference sequence). The CDR3 protein is CASSLGGSYNEQFF. CDR3 nucleotide sequence: TGTGCCAGCAGTTTAGGCGGCTCCTACAATGAGCAGTTCTTC.

The chain employs TRBV29-1 and TRBJ1-2; 8 bases map to TRBD1. This CDR3 region has 13 residues. Germline values: CDR1 SQVTM, CDR2 ANQGSEA. With 8 bases clipped from V and 5 bases from J, the junction kept 10 bases outside the gene matches. The CDR3 loop is CSSRGQGEYGYTF. The CDR3 DNA reads as TGCAGCTCCCGTGGACAGGGTGAATATGGCTACACCTTC.

In this sample, this clone turned up once. The rearrangement joins TRBV12-3 or TRBV12-4 to TRBJ1-1; no clear D gene. The V gene lost 6 bases and the J gene lost 1 base, with 6 bases spanning the gap. This CDR3 has 12 residues. This CDR3 reads CASSLGNTEAFF. The CDR3 nucleotides are TGTGCCAGCAGCCTAGGGAACACTGAAGCTTTCTTT.